This T cell receptor beta chain appears in the sequencing data of a study of metastatic and nonmetastatic thyroid tumors. Study information: Repertoires from malignant and benign thyroid patients were compared across blood and tumor or nodule tissue.

In its sample, this clone ranks as medium-sized. This CDR3 is also generated by other DNA sequences in the sample. The CDR3 consists of 16 residues. Per germline, CDR1 DFQATT and CDR2 SNEGSKA (reference sequence). Germline trimming cut 2 bases from V and 0 bases from J; bases unmatched to any gene: 5. Patients underwent thyroid surgery, and none had received any treatment before it. Source study methods: Differences in CDR3 between clinicopathological groups were drawn on to build a classifier intended to discriminate distant-metastatic papillary thyroid cancer patients. Through MiXCR, TCRdb re-clonotyped the PCR reads. In this record, the V and J calls reflect TCRdb's handling and not the investigators' own analysis. The sample consists of about 18,000 clones, 25% to 30% of them appearing once.

This rearrangement joins TRBV20-1 to TRBJ1-2; 11 bases agree with TRBD1. This clonotype was sampled from a male donor with papillary thyroid cancer or a benign thyroid nodule (not recorded which). Some clones in this sample may be carry-over from other donors' samples. The sample consisted of tumor tissue. The CDR3 reads CSARRTGGKANYGYTF. The DNA for the CDR3 is TGCAGTGCTAGAAGGACAGGGGGCAAAGCTAACTATGGCTACACCTTC.